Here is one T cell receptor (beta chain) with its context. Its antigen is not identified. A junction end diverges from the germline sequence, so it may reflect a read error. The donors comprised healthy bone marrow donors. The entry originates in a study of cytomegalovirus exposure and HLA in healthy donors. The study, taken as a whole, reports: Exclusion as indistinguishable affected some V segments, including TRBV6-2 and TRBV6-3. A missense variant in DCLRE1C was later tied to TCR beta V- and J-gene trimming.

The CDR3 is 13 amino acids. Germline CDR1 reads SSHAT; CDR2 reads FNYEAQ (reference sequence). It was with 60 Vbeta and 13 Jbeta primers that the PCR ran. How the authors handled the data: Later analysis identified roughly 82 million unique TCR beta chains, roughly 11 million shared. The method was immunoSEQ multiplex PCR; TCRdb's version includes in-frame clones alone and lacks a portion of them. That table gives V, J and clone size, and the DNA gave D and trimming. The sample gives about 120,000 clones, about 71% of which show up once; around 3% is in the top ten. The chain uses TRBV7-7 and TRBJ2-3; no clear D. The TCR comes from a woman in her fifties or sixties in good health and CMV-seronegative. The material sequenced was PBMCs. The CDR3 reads CASSLGPLDTQYF. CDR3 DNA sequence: TGTGCTAGCAGCTTAGGTCCCTTAGATACGCAGTATTTT. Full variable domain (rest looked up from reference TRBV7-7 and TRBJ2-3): GAGVSQSPRYKVTKRGQDVTLRCDPISSHATLYWYQQALGQGPEFLTYFNYEAQPDKSGLPSDRFSAERPEGSISTLTIQRTEQRDSAMYRCASSLGPLDTQYFGPGTRLTVL.